The rows below give T cell receptor beta chains drawn from one sample of a study of T-cell reconstitution after alpha-beta-depleted transplantation in children. One entry per CDR3 protein, called by TCRdb with MiXCR from the PCR reads. The sample has nearly 550,000 distinct CDR3 sequences, approximately 20% seen once; the top ten hold around 3.3%. Sequenced material: PBMCs from the stem cell graft donor, taken from the stem cell graft. The receptors were sampled from a human donor who donated a stem cell graft to a child with acute lymphoblastic leukemia. Both conserved end residues are part of each CDR3. The D gene is left open where the match is weak. Not every row has a clone size; where given, it reads once, few, many or a size class.

D gene: NA
clone size: NA
J gene: TRBJ1-5
V gene: TRBV20-1
CDR3 DNA: TGCAGTGCTAGCCCCCGGTATAGCAATCAGCCCCAGCATTTT
CDR3 protein: CSASPRYSNQPQHF

D gene: NA
clone size: many
J gene: TRBJ2-7
V gene: TRBV5-5
CDR3 DNA: TGTGCCAGCAGCTTGGTTGGGGTCGAGCAGTACTTC
CDR3 protein: CASSLVGVEQYF

D gene: TRBD1
clone size: NA
J gene: TRBJ2-7
V gene: TRBV7-6
CDR3 DNA: TGTGCCAGCAGCGCAACAGGGGGCGGCGAGCAGTACTTC
CDR3 protein: CASSATGGGEQYF

D gene: TRBD1
clone size: few
J gene: TRBJ1-1
V gene: TRBV19
CDR3 DNA: TGTGCCAGTAGTGAACAGGGGGCCGGCACTGAAGCTTTCTTT
CDR3 protein: CASSEQGAGTEAFF

D gene: NA
clone size: NA
J gene: TRBJ2-7
V gene: TRBV5-6
CDR3 DNA: TGTGCCAGCAGCTTCGGGGTCGTCTACGAGCAGTACTTC
CDR3 protein: CASSFGVVYEQYF

D gene: TRBD1
clone size: NA
J gene: TRBJ1-5
V gene: TRBV6-1
CDR3 DNA: TGTGCCAGCAGTACGACAGGGGATCATCAGCCCCAGCATTTT
CDR3 protein: CASSTTGDHQPQHF

D gene: TRBD2
clone size: NA
J gene: TRBJ2-1
V gene: TRBV7-8
CDR3 DNA: TGTGCCAGCAGCTTTACTAGCGGGAGCTATGAGCAGTTCTTC
CDR3 protein: CASSFTSGSYEQFF

D gene: NA
clone size: NA
J gene: TRBJ2-1
V gene: TRBV4-1
CDR3 DNA: TGCGCCAGCAGCCTCATCCTAGACTGGAGCTCCTACAATGAGCAGTTCTTC
CDR3 protein: CASSLILDWSSYNEQFF

D gene: TRBD1
clone size: few
J gene: TRBJ1-5
V gene: TRBV20-1
CDR3 DNA: TGCAGTGCTGAAGACAGGGGTAGCAATCAGCCCCAGCATTTT
CDR3 protein: CSAEDRGSNQPQHF

D gene: NA
clone size: few
J gene: TRBJ1-5
V gene: TRBV19
CDR3 DNA: TGTGCTGCGGGCCAAGCGAGCAATCAGCCCCAGCATTTT
CDR3 protein: CAAGQASNQPQHF

D gene: NA
clone size: once
J gene: TRBJ1-2
V gene: TRBV7-9
CDR3 DNA: TGTGCCAGCGGCCATGGGTTTAGCTATGGCTACACCTTC
CDR3 protein: CASGHGFSYGYTF

D gene: TRBD1
clone size: NA
J gene: TRBJ1-2
V gene: TRBV7-6
CDR3 DNA: TGTGCCAGCAGCTTAGTTCTCCGGGACAGGAAGAGGATCACCTATGGCTACACCTTC
CDR3 protein: CASSLVLRDRKRITYGYTF

D gene: TRBD2
clone size: few
J gene: TRBJ2-1
V gene: TRBV7-9
CDR3 DNA: TGTGCCAGCAGCTCCGGTTTTGGACTAGCGGAGTACAATGAGCAGTTCTTC
CDR3 protein: CASSSGFGLAEYNEQFF

D gene: NA
clone size: few
J gene: TRBJ2-5
V gene: TRBV5-6
CDR3 DNA: TGTGCCAGCAGCTTTTTCACGGGGGGCGGGAGAAGAGAGACCCAGTACTTC
CDR3 protein: CASSFFTGGGRRETQYF

D gene: NA
clone size: few
J gene: TRBJ1-5
V gene: TRBV25-1
CDR3 DNA: TGTGCCAGCAGTGAATCGGGGAGGGGCAATCAGCCCCAGCATTTT
CDR3 protein: CASSESGRGNQPQHF

D gene: TRBD1
clone size: NA
J gene: TRBJ2-7
V gene: TRBV27
CDR3 DNA: TGTGCCAGCAGAGACAGGGGGCCCGAGCAGTACTTC
CDR3 protein: CASRDRGPEQYF

D gene: NA
clone size: few
J gene: TRBJ1-2
V gene: TRBV29-1
CDR3 DNA: TGCAGCGTTACCCTCTACAGGGATAGCGGCTACACCTTC
CDR3 protein: CSVTLYRDSGYTF

D gene: NA
clone size: few
J gene: TRBJ2-3
V gene: TRBV18
CDR3 DNA: TGTGCCAGCTCACCGAAATTAGGGGATACGCAGTATTTT
CDR3 protein: CASSPKLGDTQYF

D gene: NA
clone size: NA
J gene: TRBJ1-5
V gene: TRBV19
CDR3 DNA: TGTGCCAGTAGTATGAGCAACAATCAGCCCCAGCATTTT
CDR3 protein: CASSMSNNQPQHF

D gene: NA
clone size: few
J gene: TRBJ1-1
V gene: TRBV20-1
CDR3 DNA: TGCAGTGCTAGAGCTTCCGCGAACACTGAAGCTTTCTTT
CDR3 protein: CSARASANTEAFF

D gene: NA
clone size: NA
J gene: TRBJ2-7
V gene: TRBV3-1
CDR3 DNA: TGTGCCAGCAGCCGTACAGGAGGTCTCTACGAGCAGTACTTC
CDR3 protein: CASSRTGGLYEQYF

D gene: NA
clone size: NA
J gene: TRBJ1-1
V gene: TRBV7-6
CDR3 DNA: TGTGCCAGCAGCTTTGCTTCGGGGGCGAACACTGAAGCTTTCTTT
CDR3 protein: CASSFASGANTEAFF

D gene: TRBD1
clone size: few
J gene: TRBJ2-2
V gene: TRBV6-1
CDR3 DNA: TGTGCCAGCAGCCCAACGACAGGGCCCGGGGAGCTGTTTTTT
CDR3 protein: CASSPTTGPGELFF

D gene: NA
clone size: few
J gene: TRBJ1-1
V gene: TRBV11-2
CDR3 DNA: TGTGCCAGCAGCCTCGGACTGTGGAACACTGAAGCTTTCTTT
CDR3 protein: CASSLGLWNTEAFF

D gene: TRBD2
clone size: few
J gene: TRBJ2-1
V gene: TRBV12-3/TRBV12-4
CDR3 DNA: TGTGCCAGCAGTTCCAGACTAGCGGGAGCCAATGAGCAGTTCTTC
CDR3 protein: CASSSRLAGANEQFF

D gene: TRBD2
clone size: NA
J gene: TRBJ2-1
V gene: TRBV7-2
CDR3 DNA: TGTGCCAGCAGCTTATTAGCGGGATCCCACAATGAGCAGTTCTTC
CDR3 protein: CASSLLAGSHNEQFF

D gene: NA
clone size: few
J gene: TRBJ2-1
V gene: TRBV5-1
CDR3 DNA: TGCGCCAGCAGCTTGTTAGGCGTTGACGTAACAATGAAGCAGTTCTTC
CDR3 protein: CASSLLGVDVTMKQFF

D gene: NA
clone size: NA
J gene: TRBJ1-1
V gene: TRBV6-5
CDR3 DNA: TGTGCCAGCAGTTATCTCGCTTTGGGGGGGAACACTGAAGCTTTCTTT
CDR3 protein: CASSYLALGGNTEAFF

D gene: NA
clone size: few
J gene: TRBJ2-5
V gene: TRBV10-3
CDR3 DNA: TGTGCCATCAGTGAGTCAGCAGGCCAAGAGACCCAGTACTTC
CDR3 protein: CAISESAGQETQYF

D gene: TRBD1
clone size: few
J gene: TRBJ2-1
V gene: TRBV9
CDR3 DNA: TGTGCCAGCAGCCCCGCGTGGACAGGGAATGAGCAGTTCTTC
CDR3 protein: CASSPAWTGNEQFF

D gene: NA
clone size: NA
J gene: TRBJ2-7
V gene: TRBV10-1
CDR3 DNA: TGCGCCAGCTCCCCCGGGATCCACGAGCAGTACTTC
CDR3 protein: CASSPGIHEQYF

D gene: TRBD2
clone size: few
J gene: TRBJ2-7
V gene: TRBV20-1
CDR3 DNA: TGCAGTGCCACAACTAGCGGGAGTATATCCTACGAGCAGTACTTC
CDR3 protein: CSATTSGSISYEQYF

D gene: NA
clone size: few
J gene: TRBJ1-1
V gene: TRBV6-5
CDR3 DNA: TGTGCCAGCACCGGACAGAACACTGAAGCTTTCTTT
CDR3 protein: CASTGQNTEAFF

D gene: NA
clone size: few
J gene: TRBJ2-2
V gene: TRBV12-3/TRBV12-4
CDR3 DNA: TGTGCCAGCAGCCCCCCGGGAGACCCGAACACCGGGGAGCTGTTTTTT
CDR3 protein: CASSPPGDPNTGELFF

D gene: NA
clone size: few
J gene: TRBJ2-7
V gene: TRBV4-1
CDR3 DNA: TGCGCCAGCAGCCTAGGTGGCATAGGGAAGACCTACGAGCAGTACTTC
CDR3 protein: CASSLGGIGKTYEQYF

D gene: NA
clone size: NA
J gene: TRBJ1-2
V gene: TRBV5-1
CDR3 DNA: TGCGCCAGCAGCTTGACTTTTAAAGGGTTGGATGGCTACACCTTC
CDR3 protein: CASSLTFKGLDGYTF

D gene: NA
clone size: few
J gene: TRBJ1-2
V gene: TRBV7-9
CDR3 DNA: TGTGCCAGCAGCCCGGGACCCTTGCAGGGCTACACCTTC
CDR3 protein: CASSPGPLQGYTF

D gene: NA
clone size: few
J gene: TRBJ2-7
V gene: TRBV12-3/TRBV12-4
CDR3 DNA: TGTGCCAGCAGTTCCCTGTCGGCCTACGAGCAGTACTTC
CDR3 protein: CASSSLSAYEQYF

D gene: TRBD2
clone size: NA
J gene: TRBJ2-1
V gene: TRBV20-1
CDR3 DNA: TGCAGTGCTTACTACGGGACTAGCGGGGTTAATGAGCAGTTCTTC
CDR3 protein: CSAYYGTSGVNEQFF

D gene: NA
clone size: few
J gene: TRBJ2-4
V gene: TRBV7-8
CDR3 DNA: TGTGCCAGCAGCTTTGTTAGGGACAAAAACATTCAGTACTTC
CDR3 protein: CASSFVRDKNIQYF

D gene: TRBD2
clone size: NA
J gene: TRBJ2-1
V gene: TRBV10-3
CDR3 DNA: TGTGCCATCAGCGGGGGGTCGGGGTCCTACAATGAGCAGTTCTTC
CDR3 protein: CAISGGSGSYNEQFF

D gene: NA
clone size: few
J gene: TRBJ1-1
V gene: TRBV20-1
CDR3 DNA: TGCAGTGCCCACGCCGGGTACACTGAAGCTTTCTTT
CDR3 protein: CSAHAGYTEAFF

D gene: TRBD2
clone size: NA
J gene: TRBJ2-1
V gene: TRBV4-2
CDR3 DNA: TGTGCCAGCAGCTCCCGACTAGCGGAATACAATGAGCAGTTCTTC
CDR3 protein: CASSSRLAEYNEQFF

D gene: TRBD1
clone size: NA
J gene: TRBJ2-4
V gene: TRBV5-1
CDR3 DNA: TGCGCCAGCAGCTTTATTACAGGGGGGATTCCCAAAAACATTCAGTACTTC
CDR3 protein: CASSFITGGIPKNIQYF

D gene: NA
clone size: few
J gene: TRBJ1-5
V gene: TRBV20-1
CDR3 DNA: TGCAGTGCCACCGAAGGGGGGTTTCAGCCCCAGCATTTT
CDR3 protein: CSATEGGFQPQHF

D gene: NA
clone size: NA
J gene: TRBJ1-1
V gene: TRBV5-1
CDR3 DNA: TGCGCCAGCAGCTTGAGGGTGAAGGACACTGAAGCTTTCTTT
CDR3 protein: CASSLRVKDTEAFF

D gene: TRBD2
clone size: NA
J gene: TRBJ2-7
V gene: TRBV28
CDR3 DNA: TGTGCCAGCAGTTTCAGATTTTGGAGGGCGGGAGAGAAGCACGAGCAGTACTTC
CDR3 protein: CASSFRFWRAGEKHEQYF

D gene: NA
clone size: few
J gene: TRBJ1-2
V gene: TRBV20-1
CDR3 DNA: TGCAGTGCTAGAGAAGGCTCTGGCTACACCTTC
CDR3 protein: CSAREGSGYTF

D gene: NA
clone size: NA
J gene: TRBJ2-2
V gene: TRBV6-1
CDR3 DNA: TGTGCCAGCAGTGATGGGGGCACCGGGGAGCTGTTTTTT
CDR3 protein: CASSDGGTGELFF

D gene: NA
clone size: many
J gene: TRBJ2-7
V gene: TRBV12-3/TRBV12-4
CDR3 DNA: TGTGCCAGCTCCCTTGGGGCAGCCTCCTACGAGCAGTACTTC
CDR3 protein: CASSLGAASYEQYF

D gene: NA
clone size: NA
J gene: TRBJ2-5
V gene: TRBV11-2
CDR3 DNA: TGTGCCAGCATAGATGGGGAGGGGGTTAGGGAGACCCATTACTTC
CDR3 protein: CASIDGEGVRETHYF

D gene: TRBD1
clone size: NA
J gene: TRBJ1-1
V gene: TRBV3-1
CDR3 DNA: TGTGCCAGCAGCCAAGAGACAGGGTGGAACACTGAAGCTTTCTTT
CDR3 protein: CASSQETGWNTEAFF

D gene: NA
clone size: few
J gene: TRBJ2-7
V gene: TRBV20-1
CDR3 DNA: TGCAGTGCCAATAGCGGAAATTCCTACGAGCAGTACTTC
CDR3 protein: CSANSGNSYEQYF

D gene: TRBD2
clone size: NA
J gene: TRBJ2-1
V gene: TRBV4-2
CDR3 DNA: TGTGCCAGCAGCCCCCCTCCCCGGGCTAGCGGAGTTAATGAGCAGTTCTTC
CDR3 protein: CASSPPPRASGVNEQFF

D gene: NA
clone size: NA
J gene: TRBJ2-2
V gene: TRBV4-1
CDR3 DNA: TGCGCCAGCAGCCAAGAGGAGCGGTTAAACACCGGGGAGCTGTTTTTT
CDR3 protein: CASSQEERLNTGELFF

D gene: NA
clone size: few
J gene: TRBJ1-1
V gene: TRBV7-9
CDR3 DNA: TGTGCCAGCAGCTCCGGGCCAGGAAGGACTTTCTTT
CDR3 protein: CASSSGPGRTFF

D gene: NA
clone size: few
J gene: TRBJ1-1
V gene: TRBV7-9
CDR3 DNA: TGTGCCAGCAGCTTAGGCGGGGGGCGGAACACTGAAGCTTTCTTT
CDR3 protein: CASSLGGGRNTEAFF

D gene: NA
clone size: NA
J gene: TRBJ2-1
V gene: TRBV4-1
CDR3 DNA: TGCGCCAGCAGCCAACTGACGTATGAGCAGTTCTTC
CDR3 protein: CASSQLTYEQFF

D gene: NA
clone size: NA
J gene: TRBJ2-7
V gene: TRBV6-6
CDR3 DNA: TGTGCCAGCGGGTCTCAGCCTTACGAGCAGTACTTC
CDR3 protein: CASGSQPYEQYF

D gene: TRBD2
clone size: few
J gene: TRBJ2-1
V gene: TRBV5-6
CDR3 DNA: TGTGCCAGCAGCTTGGCTAGCGGGAGAGGGGGATACAATGAGCAGTTCTTC
CDR3 protein: CASSLASGRGGYNEQFF